This TCR beta chain emerged from a study of cytomegalovirus exposure and HLA in healthy donors. Study results and caveats: Exclusion applied to some V segments, including TRBV6-2 and TRBV6-3, as they were indistinguishable.

The CDR3 length is 14 residues. After removal of 1 base from V and 8 bases from J, the junction contained 5 bases not matched to a gene. Germline CDR1 SGDLS, CDR2 YYNGEE. The PCR was carried out with 60 Vbeta primers and 13 Jbeta primers. Assay: immunoSEQ multiplex PCR; the TCRdb copy retains only in-frame clones and omits some. Among around 120,000 clones listed, roughly 80% were seen once. In this sample, this clone turned up once. Its specificity is unknown. The study sampled nominally healthy donors, though unrecorded immune exposures were likely. Sequencing was done on a sample of PBMCs. The chain employs TRBV9 and TRBJ2-1; 8 bases align to TRBD1. The receptor comes from a female donor in good health and CMV-seropositive. The CDR3 nucleotides read TGTGCCAGCAGCGTAATTGGACAGGGTGATGAGCAGTTCTTC. Translation: CASSVIGQGDEQFF.